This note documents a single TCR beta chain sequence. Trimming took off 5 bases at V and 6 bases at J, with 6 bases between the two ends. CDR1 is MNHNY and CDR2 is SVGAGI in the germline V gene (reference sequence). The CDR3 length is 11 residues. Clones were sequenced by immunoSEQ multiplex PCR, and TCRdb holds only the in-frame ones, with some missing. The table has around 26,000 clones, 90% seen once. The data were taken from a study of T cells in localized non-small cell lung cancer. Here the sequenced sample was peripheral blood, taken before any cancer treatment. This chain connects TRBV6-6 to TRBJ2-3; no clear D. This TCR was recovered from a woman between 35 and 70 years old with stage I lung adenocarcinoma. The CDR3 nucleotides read TGTGCCAGCAGTCCACGGGATACGCAGTATTTT. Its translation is CASSPRDTQYF.